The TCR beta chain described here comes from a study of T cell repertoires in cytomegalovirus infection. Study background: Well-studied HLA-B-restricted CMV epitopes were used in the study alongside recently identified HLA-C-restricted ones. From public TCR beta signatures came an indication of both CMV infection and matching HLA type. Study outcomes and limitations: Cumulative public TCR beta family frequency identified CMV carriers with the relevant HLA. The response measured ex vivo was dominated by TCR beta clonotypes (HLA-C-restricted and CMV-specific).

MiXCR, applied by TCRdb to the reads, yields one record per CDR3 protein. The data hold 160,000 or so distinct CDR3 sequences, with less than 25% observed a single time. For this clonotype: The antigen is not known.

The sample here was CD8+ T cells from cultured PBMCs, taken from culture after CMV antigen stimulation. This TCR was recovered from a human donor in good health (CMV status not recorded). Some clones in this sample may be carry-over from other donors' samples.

The CDR3 sequence is CASSEFARGSYEQYF. DNA of the CDR3: TGTGCCAGCAGTGAATTCGCCAGGGGATCCTACGAGCAGTACTTC. This chain connects TRBV25-1 to TRBJ2-7, with D possibly matching TRBD1 (6 bases). Germline CDR1 and CDR2: MGHDK and SYGVNS. This CDR3 contains 15 residues. The V end lost 1 base, the J end lost 1 base, and 11 bases lay between the germline ends.